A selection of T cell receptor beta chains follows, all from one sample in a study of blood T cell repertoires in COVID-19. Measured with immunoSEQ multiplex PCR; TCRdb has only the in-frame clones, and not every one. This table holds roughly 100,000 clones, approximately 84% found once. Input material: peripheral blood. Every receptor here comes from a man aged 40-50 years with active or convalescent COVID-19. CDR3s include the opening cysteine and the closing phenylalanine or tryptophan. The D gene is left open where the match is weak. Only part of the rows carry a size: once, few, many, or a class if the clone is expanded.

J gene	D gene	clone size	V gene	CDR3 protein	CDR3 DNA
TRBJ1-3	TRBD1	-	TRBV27	CASPSSDRVSGNTIYF	TGTGCCAGTCCCTCGTCGGACAGGGTGTCTGGAAACACCATATATTTT
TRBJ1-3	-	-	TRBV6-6	CASSSAGAGNTIYF	TGTGCCAGCAGTTCGGCAGGGGCTGGAAACACCATATATTTT
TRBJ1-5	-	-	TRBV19	CASSLNSNQPQHF	TGTGCCAGTAGTCTTAATAGCAATCAGCCCCAGCATTTT
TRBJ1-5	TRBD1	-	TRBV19	CASSIGRTGFNQPQHF	TGTGCCAGTAGTATAGGCCGGACAGGGTTCAATCAGCCCCAGCATTTT
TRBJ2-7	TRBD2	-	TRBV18	CASSPPSGGVYYEQYF	TGTGCCAGCTCACCGCCTAGCGGGGGAGTGTACTACGAGCAGTACTTC
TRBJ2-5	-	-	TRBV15	CATSRDNSGEETQYF	TGTGCCACCAGCAGAGATAACAGCGGAGAAGAGACCCAGTACTTC
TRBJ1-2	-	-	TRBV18	CASSPDKNYGYTF	TGTGCCAGCTCACCGGACAAGAACTATGGCTACACCTTC
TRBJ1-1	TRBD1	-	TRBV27	CASSWTGMNTEAFF	TGTGCCAGCAGTTGGACAGGTATGAACACTGAAGCTTTCTTT
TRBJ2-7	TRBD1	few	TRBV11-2	CASSATGATYEQYF	TGTGCCAGCAGCGCGACAGGGGCCACCTACGAGCAGTACTTC
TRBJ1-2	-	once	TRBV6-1	CASSEVGATNYGYTF	TGTGCCAGCAGTGAAGTTGGGGCCACTAACTATGGCTACACCTTC
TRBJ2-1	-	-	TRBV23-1	CASSIGPPLGAAYNEQFF	TGCGCCAGCAGTATTGGCCCCCCTCTGGGGGCGGCCTACAATGAGCAGTTCTTC
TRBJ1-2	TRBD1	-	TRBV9	CASSIGQDGYTF	TGTGCCAGCAGCATAGGACAGGATGGCTACACCTTC
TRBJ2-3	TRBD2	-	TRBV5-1	CASSSRRTSEATDTQYF	TGCGCCAGCAGCTCGAGGAGGACTAGCGAGGCTACAGATACGCAGTATTTT
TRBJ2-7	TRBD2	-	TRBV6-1	CASSGSFSGVWLGEQYF	TGTGCCAGCAGTGGGAGCTTTAGCGGGGTTTGGTTGGGCGAGCAGTACTTC
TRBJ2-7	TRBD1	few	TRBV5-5	CASSTRQGPAEQYF	TGTGCCAGCAGCACCCGACAGGGTCCTGCCGAGCAGTACTTC
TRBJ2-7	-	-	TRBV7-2	CASSRLSGNSYEQYF	TGTGCCAGCAGCCGTCTTTCCGGGAACTCCTACGAGCAGTACTTC
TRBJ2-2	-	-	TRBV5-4	CASSLRDTHGELFF	TGTGCCAGCAGCTTGAGGGACACCCACGGGGAGCTGTTTTTT
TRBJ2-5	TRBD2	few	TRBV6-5	CASSPREGQETQYF	TGTGCCAGCAGCCCCCGGGAGGGGCAAGAGACCCAGTACTTC
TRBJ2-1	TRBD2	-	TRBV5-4	CASSASSGAYNEQFF	TGTGCCAGCAGCGCATCTAGCGGGGCCTACAATGAGCAGTTCTTC
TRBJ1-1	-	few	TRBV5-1	CASSAPGSLNTEAFF	TGCGCCAGCAGCGCACCCGGGTCTCTAAACACTGAAGCTTTCTTT
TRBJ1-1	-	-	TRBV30	CAWSARWNTEAFF	TGTGCCTGGAGTGCTCGGTGGAACACTGAAGCTTTCTTT
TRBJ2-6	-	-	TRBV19	CASSIVSAGANVLTF	TGTGCCAGTAGTATTGTATCGGCTGGGGCCAACGTCCTGACTTTC
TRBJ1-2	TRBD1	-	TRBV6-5	CASSPRTGDGYTF	TGTGCCAGCAGCCCCAGGACAGGGGATGGCTACACCTTC
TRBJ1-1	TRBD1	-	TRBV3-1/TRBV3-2	CASIQNRGTEAFF	TGTGCCAGCATTCAGAACAGGGGCACTGAAGCTTTCTTT
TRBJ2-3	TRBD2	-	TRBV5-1	CASSWGLAGADTQYF	TGCGCCAGCAGCTGGGGACTAGCGGGGGCAGATACGCAGTATTTT
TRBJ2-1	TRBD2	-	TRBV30	CAWSGGGGEDEQFF	TGTGCCTGGAGTGGCGGCGGGGGGGAGGACGAGCAGTTCTTC
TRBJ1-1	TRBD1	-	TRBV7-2	CASSTRTGVAEAFF	TGTGCCAGCAGCACCCGGACAGGCGTAGCTGAAGCTTTCTTT
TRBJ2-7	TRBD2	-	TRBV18	CASSPSGGYSYEQYF	TGTGCCAGCTCACCAAGCGGGGGTTATTCCTACGAGCAGTACTTC
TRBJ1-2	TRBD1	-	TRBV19	CASLGGQGANGGYTF	TGTGCCAGCCTAGGGGGACAGGGGGCAAATGGAGGCTACACCTTC
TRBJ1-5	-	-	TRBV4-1	CASSHPRPGEYSNQPQHF	TGCGCCAGCAGCCATCCCAGGCCAGGGGAATATAGCAATCAGCCCCAGCATTTT
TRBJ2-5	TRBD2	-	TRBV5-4	CASSTSGTSGKETQYF	TGTGCCAGCAGCACCTCCGGGACTAGCGGTAAAGAGACCCAGTACTTC
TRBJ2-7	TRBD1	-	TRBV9	CASSVFSAGGLDEQYF	TGTGCCAGCAGCGTATTTTCGGCAGGGGGCTTAGACGAGCAGTACTTC
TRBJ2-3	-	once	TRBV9	CASSVEGRGTDTQYF	TGTGCCAGCAGCGTAGAGGGTCGGGGTACAGATACGCAGTATTTT
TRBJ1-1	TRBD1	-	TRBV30	CAWSRQGNTEAFF	TGTGCCTGGAGTCGACAGGGGAACACTGAAGCTTTCTTT
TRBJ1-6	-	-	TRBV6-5	CASSYSQGRGNSPLHF	TGTGCCAGCAGTTACTCGCAAGGTCGGGGGAATTCACCCCTCCACTTT
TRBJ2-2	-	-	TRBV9	CASSVRELANTGELFF	TGTGCCAGCAGCGTAAGAGAACTAGCGAACACCGGGGAGCTGTTTTTT
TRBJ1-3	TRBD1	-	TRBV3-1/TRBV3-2	CASSHWRDSSGNTIYF	TGTGCCAGCAGCCATTGGAGGGACAGCTCTGGAAACACCATATATTTT
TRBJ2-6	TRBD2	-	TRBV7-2	CASSSRLAGGPDGANVLTF	TGTGCCAGCAGCTCCAGACTAGCGGGGGGGCCTGATGGGGCCAACGTCCTGACTTTC
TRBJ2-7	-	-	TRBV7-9	CASSSQGMGEQYF	TGTGCCAGCAGCTCGCAGGGAATGGGTGAGCAGTACTTC
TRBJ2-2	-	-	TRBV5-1	CASSPRGSPTGELFF	TGCGCCAGCAGCCCTCGGGGAAGTCCCACCGGGGAGCTGTTTTTT
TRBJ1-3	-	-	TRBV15	CATSSDPGSPGNTIYF	TGTGCCACCAGCAGTGATCCAGGGTCCCCTGGAAACACCATATATTTT
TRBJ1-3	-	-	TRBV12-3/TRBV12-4	CASSLNRGNTIYF	TGTGCCAGCAGCTTAAATCGGGGAAACACCATATATTTT
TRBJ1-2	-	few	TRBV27	CASSTAGVGYTF	TGTGCCAGCAGTACCGCAGGGGTGGGCTACACCTTC
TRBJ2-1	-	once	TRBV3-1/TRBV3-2	CASSQVEGNEQFF	TGTGCCAGCAGCCAAGTCGAGGGAAATGAGCAGTTCTTC
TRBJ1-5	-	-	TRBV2	CASEPHGQNGQPQHF	TGTGCCAGCGAGCCGCACGGACAGAACGGTCAGCCCCAGCATTTT
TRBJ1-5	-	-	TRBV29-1	CSVEGSVNQPQHF	TGCAGCGTTGAGGGCAGTGTCAATCAGCCCCAGCATTTT
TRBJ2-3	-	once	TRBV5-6	CASSLQGKVDTQYF	TGTGCCAGCAGCTTGCAGGGGAAGGTAGATACGCAGTATTTT
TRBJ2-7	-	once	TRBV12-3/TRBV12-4	CASSLNRYEQYF	TGTGCCAGCAGTTTAAACAGGTACGAGCAGTACTTC
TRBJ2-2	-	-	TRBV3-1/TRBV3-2	CASSPLGGNTGELFF	TGTGCCAGCAGCCCCCTCGGAGGGAACACCGGGGAGCTGTTTTTT
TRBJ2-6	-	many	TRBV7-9	CATEERTGANVLTF	TGTGCCACGGAGGAGCGGACTGGGGCCAACGTCCTGACTTTC
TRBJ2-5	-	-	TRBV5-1	CASSLVGSETQYF	TGCGCCAGCAGCTTGGTGGGGAGCGAGACCCAGTACTTC
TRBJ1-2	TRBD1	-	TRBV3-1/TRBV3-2	CASSRQGSDYGYTF	TGTGCCAGCAGCCGACAGGGATCGGACTATGGCTACACCTTC